A single TCR beta chain is shown here with its context. The time point is: peripheral blood 6 weeks after treatment start. TCRdb's copy holds only in-frame clones and misses some; the assay was immunoSEQ multiplex PCR. The table shows tens of thousands of clones, with 91% occurring only once. These data are taken from a study of PD-L1 blockade in urothelial cancer. CDR1 and CDR2 (germline): LGHNT, FRNRAP. CDR3 size: 16 residues. The J segment lost 0 bases and the V segment lost 0 bases, leaving 0 bases of the junction unmatched. This sequence originates from a woman aged 80 or over with urothelial cancer. The chain combines TRBV12-5 with TRBJ2-3; 10 nucleotides match TRBD2. The starting material was PBMCs, obtained around atezolizumab (anti-PD-L1) treatment. The CDR3 nucleotides are TGTGCTAGTGGTTTGGTGACTAGCGGGAGCACAGATACGCAGTATTTT. It yields the protein CASGLVTSGSTDTQYF.